This entry describes one T cell receptor (beta chain). Method: immunoSEQ multiplex PCR; TCRdb's copy keeps in-frame clones and lacks some. Of approximately 300,000 clones in the sample, 75% to 95% are singletons; the top ten hold approximately 6.8%. The CDR3 loop spans 17 amino acids. V gave up 6 bases and J gave up 3 bases; unmatched junction bases: 11. Per germline, CDR1 MNHNY and CDR2 SVGAGI (reference sequence). This specimen belongs to a study of blood T cell repertoires in COVID-19. Overall study context: The United States, Italy and Spain were the sources of the acute and convalescent COVID-19 samples.

Material for sequencing was peripheral blood. The sequence derives from a woman in her 30s with COVID-19, enrolled during active disease. This chain uses TRBV6-6 with TRBJ1-5; 10 bases agree with TRBD1. The CDR3 DNA follows: TGTGCCAGCAGCCGACAGGGGGCGACGGGGGTCAATCAGCCCCAGCATTTT. Amino acid sequence: CASSRQGATGVNQPQHF.